What follows is one T cell receptor (beta chain) and its context. This clonotype was counted only a few times. This receptor's antigen is unknown. No quality values exist for individual bases; no much larger clone is one base distant. According to the study, the label for this sample's treatment or condition signals: live attenuated yellow fever vaccine strain. PBMCs were isolated from peripheral blood using a standard Ficoll-Paque protocol. CD4 and CD8 T-cell fractions were isolated with Dynabeads CD4 and CD8 positive selection kits. RNA was extracted with TriZol from bulk PBMCs, CD4 and CD8 fractions, and dextramer-positive and dextramer-negative fractions. The data were obtained in a study of T cells after yellow fever vaccination (dated by TCRdb to about 2019). Broadly, across the study: Libraries from fractions with low cell numbers were prepared with the SMART-Seq v4 Ultra Low Input RNA kit. Bulk PBMC replicates and cell subsets were isolated from blood drawn at multiple timepoints before and after both primary and secondary immunization. To track T-cell clones before and after primary and booster YFV17D yellow fever vaccination, bulk TCR alpha and beta repertoires were sequenced longitudinally. Two healthy male donors made up the cohort, one aged 18 to 30 years and the other aged 30 to 40 years. Here is what the overall study found, with its caveats: A small fraction of clonotypes appeared in both the CD4 and CD8 compartments, likely as a result of convergent recombination. The secondary T-cell response was found to be weaker but faster than the primary response, with a peak reached on day 5 rather than on day 15. After the booster, most of the clones that had expanded following primary vaccination were detected again (around 95% of CD4 and 88% of CD8), which suggests that memory was broadly maintained. Computational filtering was required because FACS-sorted repertoires could contain abundant contaminating clonotypes from the bulk population. The study included only two donors, which limits how far the findings can be generalized.

The CDR3 covers 15 residues, taking in both the cysteine and the phenylalanine. The entry retains the CDR3 DNA only, 45 bases that are in frame from base 1. Taken from the germline V gene, the CDR1 and CDR2 loops are MNHEY and SVGAGI. Trimming costs V 6 bases and J 4 bases, and their ends lie 19 bases apart. The sequencer listed for this sample is Illumina NovaSeq 6000. Synthesis of TCR cDNA relied on 5'RACE template switching, a step that introduced a universal primer site along with unique molecular identifiers. cDNA synthesis was primed from both the TCR alpha and TCR beta constant segments. Library amplification used two PCR steps, and the second PCR step added sample barcodes and sequencing adapters. Sequencing of the libraries was done on either Illumina HiSeq 2500 (2x100 bp) or NovaSeq (2x150 bp). On the authors' methods: Demultiplexing of reads and collapsing into UMI consensus sequences were performed with MIGEC, and V(D)J alignment was carried out with MiXCR. Using edgeR on replicate PBMC samples, clonotypes were called vaccine-responding if FDR was below 0.01 and the log2 fold change was above 5 up to day 15. Each bulk clonotype received a CD4 or CD8 identity based on whether the sequenced CD4 or CD8 repertoire contained that clonotype at higher abundance. The public reads were reprocessed in TCRdb via fastp at Q25 and MiXCR, keeping in-frame beta chains. Every CDR3 protein is listed once, alongside the most common genes and DNA of its rows. The V and J calls and clone size come from TCRdb's table, not from the authors' own analysis. This sample is represented by 340,000 or so distinct CDR3 sequences; 9.5% to 15% of them were singletons. The top ten hold 2.5% to 4% of the sample.

Sample: CD4+ T cells sorted from PBMCs, taken 15 days after the yellow fever booster vaccination. This chain joins TRBV6-5 to TRBJ2-7; the D segment is perhaps TRBD1 or TRBD2, each sharing 5 matched bases. The TCR comes from a man between 18 and 29 years old who received the YFV17D yellow fever vaccine. The nucleotide sequence is given as TGTGCCAGCAGCCACCCGGGGCAGGGAATATACGAGCAGTACTTC. It codes for CASSHPGQGIYEQYF.